The 31 T cell receptor beta chains given below trace back to one sample, sequenced in a study of blood T cells in healthy people across ages. A sample-barcoded 5' primer and a J-beta primer mix were used in a second PCR of about 6 to 11 cycles. Via MiXCR, TCRdb re-called the 5' RACE reads, giving one row per CDR3 protein. Altogether over 1.5 million distinct CDR3 sequences are present, around half being singletons, with the ten largest covering 2% to 2.5%. Sequencing input: blood. These TCRs come from a woman aged 35 to 49 in good health.

The J gene is TRBJ1-5, the V gene TRBV5-8; D uncertain. Germline V lookup: CDR1 SGHTS, CDR2 YDEGEE. This CDR3 has 13 residues. V was clipped by 5 bases and J by 4 bases, with 10 bases between them. CDR3 amino acids: CASSCAGNQPQHF. The CDR3 nucleotides read TGTGCCAGCAGTTGTGCCGGAAATCAGCCCCAGCATTTT.

Note on this clonotype: One junction end disagrees with the germline gene, perhaps due to a read error. The rearrangement joins TRBV7-6 to TRBJ2-5; 7 nucleotides match TRBD1. Germline assignment: CDR1 SGHVS and CDR2 FNYEAQ. The CDR3 is 14 amino acids. The CDR3 DNA is TGTGCCGGCAGCCCCCGGGACAGAGGAGAGACCCAGTACTTC. Its protein product is CAGSPRDRGETQYF.

V is TRBV6-2 or TRBV6-3 and J is TRBJ1-5; 8 bases match TRBD1. Trimming at V came to 4 bases and at J to 4 bases, leaving 6 bases not matched to a gene. The germline CDR1 and CDR2 sequences are MNHEY and SVGEGT. The CDR3 sequence is 15 residues long. CDR3 bases: TGTGCCAGCAGTTTCCGACAGGGGCTAAATCAGCCCCAGCATTTT. Protein sequence: CASSFRQGLNQPQHF.

This rearrangement joins TRBV29-1 to TRBJ2-2, with D possibly being TRBD1 or TRBD2 (6 bases each). Germline lookup yields CDR1 SQVTM and CDR2 ANQGSEA. There are 12 residues in the CDR3. The V end was cut by 6 bases, the J end by 7 bases, with 12 bases between. CDR3 DNA sequence: TGCAGCGTCCCACGGGGGCACGGGGAGCTGTTTTTT. Translation: CSVPRGHGELFF.

V is TRBV20-1 and J is TRBJ2-5; D gene uncertain. The ends were cut back, 1 base at V and 1 base at J, with 7 bases in the middle. CDR1 DFQATT and CDR2 SNEGSKA come from the germline V gene (reference sequence). The CDR3 contains 13 residues. CDR3 in DNA: TGCAGTGCTAGAGGGCCTGGCCAAGAGACCCAGTACTTC. It codes for CSARGPGQETQYF.

This chain uses TRBV5-1 with TRBJ1-1, with a weak D call TRBD1 (6 bases). The germline V gene encodes CDR1 SGHRS and CDR2 YFSETQ. This CDR3 has 13 residues. V was pared by 3 bases and J by 6 bases, with 12 bases between. CDR3 in DNA: TGCGCCAGCAGCTGGGACAAGAGCGCTGAAGCTTTCTTT. Its protein product is CASSWDKSAEAFF.

This clonotype was recorded a few times. This rearrangement joins TRBV20-1 to TRBJ1-5, with D maybe TRBD1 (6 bases). This CDR3 has 16 amino acids. Trimming removed 1 base at V and 0 bases at J, with 13 bases between. Germline V lookup: CDR1 DFQATT, CDR2 SNEGSKA (reference sequence). CDR3 nucleotide sequence: TGCAGTGCTAGAGTACAGGGCTCGGTTAGCAATCAGCCCCAGCATTTT. It yields the protein CSARVQGSVSNQPQHF.

This clonotype was seen once. The chain combines TRBV4-2 with TRBJ1-5; 7 nucleotides line up with TRBD1. CDR3 length: 16 residues. CDR1 is LGHNA and CDR2 is YNFKEQ in the germline V gene. V shed 4 bases, J shed 0 bases, and the junction held 6 bases outside the gene matches. CDR3 bases: TGTGCCAGCAGCCCTGGGACAGAAGATAGCAATCAGCCCCAGCATTTT. Its translation: CASSPGTEDSNQPQHF.

A note on this clonotype: With a much larger clone just one base away, this may be a read error. The chain employs TRBV6-4 and TRBJ2-1; D not resolved. Germline lookup yields CDR1 MRHNA and CDR2 SNTAGT. V dropped 2 bases and J dropped 6 bases, with 8 bases sitting between them. CDR3 length equals 13 residues. The CDR3 sequence is CASSDTRVNEQFF. CDR3 nucleotide sequence: TGTGCCAGCAGTGACACCCGAGTCAATGAGCAGTTCTTC.

V and J are TRBV3-1 and TRBJ1-2; D call uncertain. V was shortened by 1 base and J by 8 bases, with 14 bases between the two germline ends. Germline V CDR1 and CDR2: LGHDT, YNNKEL (reference sequence). This CDR3 contains 14 residues. CDR3 protein: CASSQVRRTGGYTF. CDR3 bases: TGTGCCAGCAGCCAAGTCCGGAGGACTGGAGGCTACACCTTC. The full variable domain, in which reference TRBV3-1 and TRBJ1-2 provide the parts outside the CDR3, is DTAVSQTPKYLVTQMGNDKSIKCEQNLGHDTMYWYKQDSKKFLKIMFSYNNKELIINETVPNRFSPKSPDKAHLNLHINSLELGDSAVYFCASSQVRRTGGYTFGSGTRLTVV.

Notes on this clonotype: An end of the junction does not agree with germline; a read error may underlie this. J is TRBJ1-2 and V is TRBV4-2, with D uncertain. The length of the CDR3 is 14 residues. Germline-derived CDR1 and CDR2 are LGHNA and YNFKEQ. In DNA form, the CDR3 reads TGTGCCAGCAGCCAAGATCCCCGGAACTATGGCTGCACCTTC. Translating gives CASSQDPRNYGCTF.

The chain has TRBV4-2 and TRBJ2-7; D is unclear. The CDR3 loop spans 17 amino acids. Trimming pared 1 base from V and 0 bases from J, leaving 16 bases between. Germline V gives CDR1 LGHNA, CDR2 YNFKEQ. The CDR3 loop reads CASSQVLAGSSSYEQYF. In nucleotides, the CDR3 is TGTGCCAGCAGCCAAGTCCTCGCTGGATCGAGCTCCTACGAGCAGTACTTC.

The DNA for the CDR3 is TGTGCCAGCAGTTACTCGGGGCCCGTTCTTGAGCAGTTCTTC. Translating it yields CASSYSGPVLEQFF. The chain combines TRBV6-5 with TRBJ2-1; D possibly corresponds to TRBD1 (5 bases). V gave up 0 bases and J gave up 9 bases, with 12 bases separating them. CDR3 size: 14 residues. Germline V gene sequence: CDR1 MNHEY, CDR2 SVGAGI.

This clonotype was counted only a few times. The genes are TRBV12-3 or TRBV12-4 and TRBJ2-5; TRBD1 aligns across 7 bases. The CDR3 loop spans 16 amino acids. After removal of 6 bases from V and 6 bases from J, the junction contained 16 bases not matched to a gene. CDR3 protein: CASSPLITTGRKTQYF. The CDR3 coding sequence is TGTGCCAGCAGCCCCCTCATCACGACAGGGAGAAAGACCCAGTACTTC.

In this sample, this clonotype turned up a few times. The chain couples TRBV4-1 to TRBJ2-1; D perhaps matches TRBD1 (6 bases). The CDR3 is 15 residues long. V was cut by 0 bases and J by 9 bases, with 15 bases left in between. The germline gives CDR1 MGHRA, CDR2 YSYEKL. This chain's CDR3 is CASSQEEQGVPEQFF. CDR3 DNA: TGCGCCAGCAGCCAAGAAGAACAGGGAGTCCCTGAGCAGTTCTTC.

This clonotype turned up a few times. The chain couples TRBV12-3 or TRBV12-4 to TRBJ1-5, with 8 bases lining up with TRBD1. This CDR3 is 14 amino acids long. Trimming took 7 bases from V and 2 from J; bases not matched to a gene: 4. CDR3 sequence: CASIQGARNQPQHF. CDR3 nucleotide sequence: TGTGCCAGCATCCAGGGGGCCCGCAATCAGCCCCAGCATTTT.

V usage is TRBV7-2 and J usage is TRBJ2-5, with D possibly being TRBD1 (6 bases). The J call may be wrong; the DNA end is better matched by TRBJ2-4. This CDR3 comprises 16 residues. The germline V gene encodes CDR1 SGHTA and CDR2 FQGNSA. CDR3 DNA: TGTGCCAGCAGCCATAAGACAGGCCAGGGGACGAACATTCAGTACTTC. It is translated as CASSHKTGQGTNIQYF.

The chain links TRBV7-8 to TRBJ1-5; D might be TRBD1 (6 bases). Trimming stripped 5 bases from V and 7 bases from J, with 21 bases between. There are 16 residues in the CDR3. Germline lookup yields CDR1 SGHVS and CDR2 FQNEAQ. The CDR3 reads CASSILTRGGGQPQHF. In nucleotides, the CDR3 is TGTGCCAGCAGCATATTAACAAGGGGGGGAGGGCAGCCCCAGCATTTT. The full variable domain, in which reference TRBV7-8 and TRBJ1-5 provide the parts outside the CDR3, is GAGVSQSPRYKVAKRGQDVALRCDPISGHVSLFWYQQALGQGPEFLTYFQNEAQLDKSGLPSDRFFAERPEGSVSTLKIQRTQQEDSAVYLCASSILTRGGGQPQHFGDGTRLSIL.

The chain is built from TRBV6-5 and TRBJ1-2, with D possibly matching TRBD1 (6 bases). CDR1 and CDR2 (germline): MNHEY, SVGAGI. The length of the CDR3 is 14 residues. Trimming cost V 5 bases and J 4 bases, with 14 bases left between them. CDR3 DNA: TGTGCCAGCAGTCCACACAGGGTCGGCTATGGCTACACCTTC. The encoded protein is CASSPHRVGYGYTF.

V gene TRBV29-1 combines with J gene TRBJ2-7; tentative D call: TRBD1 (6 bases). The J call may be wrong; the DNA end is better matched by TRBJ2-5. The CDR3 length is 13 residues. In germline, CDR1 is SQVTM, CDR2 ANQGSEA. The CDR3 DNA reads as TGCAGCGTTGAAGGGGGGCCGTGGGAGACCCAGTACTTC. Amino acid sequence: CSVEGGPWETQYF.

The chain uses TRBV20-1 and TRBJ2-6, with D unclear. CDR1 and CDR2 (germline): DFQATT, SNEGSKA (reference sequence). This CDR3 has 14 amino acids. Between the trimmed V and J ends, which lost 7 bases and 2 bases, there was a span of 12 bases. The CDR3 spells CSVGVVAGANVLTF. CDR3 bases: TGCAGTGTTGGGGTTGTAGCTGGGGCCAACGTCCTGACTTTC.

The chain carries TRBV29-1 and TRBJ1-2; the match to TRBD1 covers 9 bases. The CDR3 loop spans 18 amino acids. Trimming removed 6 bases from V and 3 bases from J; junction bases left unmatched: 20. In germline, CDR1 is SQVTM, CDR2 ANQGSEA. CDR3 region: CSVLGPGQGRNVDYGYTF. DNA for the CDR3: TGCAGCGTCCTCGGGCCCGGACAGGGGAGAAATGTCGACTATGGCTACACCTTC.

The chain combines TRBV6-5 with TRBJ2-5; a possible D gene is TRBD2 (6 bases). The CDR3 is 16 residues long. Germline assignment: CDR1 MNHEY and CDR2 SVGAGI. V gave up 0 bases and J gave up 5 bases, with 16 bases separating them. The CDR3 nucleotides are TGTGCCAGCAGTTACTCAGGCGGGGCGGCTTCTGAGACCCAGTACTTC. Translating it yields CASSYSGGAASETQYF.

A few counts support this clonotype. The chain has TRBV28 and TRBJ2-5; tentatively, D is TRBD1 (7 bases). Germline CDR1 and CDR2: MDHEN and SYDVKM. The CDR3 is made up of 16 amino acids. V was trimmed by 7 bases and J by 2 bases, leaving 20 bases between them. The CDR3 here is CASTRSTGRFQETQYF. As DNA, the CDR3 is TGTGCCAGCACCCGCTCGACAGGGAGGTTTCAAGAGACCCAGTACTTC.

The J gene is TRBJ2-5, the V gene TRBV14; the D is unclear. The germline V and J ends were trimmed by 2 bases and 4 bases, with 5 bases remaining between them. This CDR3 region has 12 residues. The germline V gene has CDR1 SGHDN and CDR2 FVKESK. In nucleotides, the CDR3 is TGTGCCAGCAGCCAATATATAGAGACCCAGTACTTC. It translates to CASSQYIETQYF. The variable domain in full, completed from reference TRBV14 and TRBJ2-5, reads EAGVTQFPSHSVIEKGQTVTLRCDPISGHDNLYWYRRVMGKEIKFLLHFVKESKQDESGMPNNRFLAERTGGTYSTLKVQPAELEDSGVYFCASSQYIETQYFGPGTRLLVL.

In its sample, this clonotype was seen once. The rearrangement joins TRBV3-1 to TRBJ2-7, with D maybe TRBD1 (6 bases). From germline, CDR1 is LGHDT and CDR2 YNNKEL (reference sequence). This CDR3 contains 14 residues. V was cut by 0 bases and J by 2 bases, with 8 bases left in between. The CDR3 is CASSQEGTPYEQYF. For the CDR3, the DNA is TGTGCCAGCAGCCAAGAAGGGACACCCTACGAGCAGTACTTC.

This clonotype was detected a few times. CDR3 bases: TGCAGTGCTCCCTCGACAGGACAAGAGACCCAGTACTTC. It encodes CSAPSTGQETQYF. The chain employs TRBV20-1 and TRBJ2-5, with D maybe TRBD1 (6 bases). Between the trimmed V and J ends, which lost 5 bases and 2 bases, there was a span of 12 bases. This CDR3 has 13 amino acids. The V gene's germline CDR1 is DFQATT and CDR2 SNEGSKA (reference sequence).

The chain links TRBV20-1 to TRBJ2-5; tentative D call: TRBD1 (6 bases). V was clipped by 1 base and J by 1 base, with 13 bases between them. CDR1 and CDR2 (germline): DFQATT, SNEGSKA (reference sequence). This CDR3 spans 15 amino acids. The CDR3 region has the DNA TGCAGTGCTAGAGTGCCCCCAGGGGCCCAAGAGACCCAGTACTTC. Amino acid sequence: CSARVPPGAQETQYF.

The chain recombines TRBV12-3 or TRBV12-4 with TRBJ1-2, with 7 bases identical to TRBD1. V trimming: 6 bases; J trimming: 2 bases; junction bases outside the gene matches: 12. The CDR3 length is 16 residues. The CDR3 region has the DNA TGTGCCAGCAGCCATCGTCTCGGGACAGCGAACTATGGCTACACCTTC. It yields the protein CASSHRLGTANYGYTF.

V and J are TRBV11-1 and TRBJ2-1; TRBD2 aligns across 8 bases. This CDR3 contains 15 residues. Losses at the gene ends were 3 bases for V and 6 bases for J; bases not matched to a gene: 7. The V gene's germline CDR1 is SGHAT and CDR2 FQDESV (reference sequence). CDR3 protein: CASSFGTSRVNEQFF. DNA for the CDR3: TGTGCCAGCAGCTTTGGGACTAGTCGGGTCAATGAGCAGTTCTTC.

In its sample, this clonotype was seen once. Mismatch with germline at one junction end may stem from a read error. This chain links TRBV28 with TRBJ2-5; D ambiguous. The CDR3 is made up of 14 amino acids. The germline gives CDR1 MDHEN, CDR2 SYDVKM. The CDR3 region has the DNA TGTGCCAGCAGTCCCCTTGGGGTGGCAGAGACCCCGTACTTC. Translating gives CASSPLGVAETPYF.